The rows below give T cell receptor beta chains drawn from one sample of a study of blood T cell repertoires in COVID-19. Clones were sequenced by immunoSEQ multiplex PCR, and TCRdb holds only the in-frame ones, with some missing. The profile shows around 300,000 clones, about 85% of them singletons. Material: peripheral blood. The receptors here all came from a man between 18 and 35 years old with active or convalescent COVID-19. CDR3s include the opening cysteine and the closing phenylalanine or tryptophan. A D gene is named only where the DNA matches it firmly. Size is omitted from some rows. Given values are once, few, many or a class for expanded clones.

V: TRBV11-3; D: TRBD2; J: TRBJ2-5; size: -; CDR3: CASSLAAGGQETQYF; DNA: TGTGCCAGCAGCTTAGCAGCGGGGGGGCAAGAGACCCAGTACTTC
V: TRBV7-8; D: -; J: TRBJ1-5; size: -; CDR3: CASSPILPSNQPQHF; DNA: TGTGCCAGCAGCCCTATACTCCCTAGCAATCAGCCCCAGCATTTT
V: TRBV13; D: -; J: TRBJ2-2; size: -; CDR3: CASSPARGAGGELFF; DNA: TGTGCCAGCAGCCCGGCTCGGGGGGCTGGCGGGGAGCTGTTTTTT
V: TRBV5-6; D: -; J: TRBJ2-1; size: few; CDR3: CASSLGSNFGNEQFF; DNA: TGTGCCAGCAGCTTGGGGAGCAACTTCGGCAATGAGCAGTTCTTC
V: TRBV5-1; D: TRBD1; J: TRBJ1-3; size: few; CDR3: CASSWGQGSTSGNTIYF; DNA: TGCGCCAGCAGCTGGGGACAGGGGTCTACCTCTGGAAACACCATATATTTT
V: TRBV29-1; D: TRBD1; J: TRBJ2-1; size: -; CDR3: CSAGQGSYNEQFF; DNA: TGCAGCGCGGGACAGGGGTCCTACAATGAGCAGTTCTTC
V: TRBV5-1; D: TRBD2; J: TRBJ2-2; size: -; CDR3: CASSLPTSGAGELFF; DNA: TGCGCCAGCAGCCTACCGACTAGCGGGGCCGGGGAGCTGTTTTTT
V: TRBV12-5; D: TRBD2; J: TRBJ2-7; size: -; CDR3: CASGLGHLAGGLYEQYF; DNA: TGTGCTAGTGGTTTGGGGCACTTAGCGGGGGGGCTCTACGAGCAGTACTTC
V: TRBV2; D: -; J: TRBJ1-4; size: few; CDR3: CASKAGHLLATNEKLFF; DNA: TGTGCCAGCAAAGCGGGACACCTACTAGCAACTAATGAAAAACTGTTTTTT
V: TRBV5-1; D: -; J: TRBJ1-2; size: -; CDR3: CASSQEGLVRYGYTF; DNA: TGCGCCAGCAGCCAGGAGGGGCTGGTACGGTATGGCTACACCTTC
V: TRBV6-1; D: TRBD2; J: TRBJ2-5; size: many; CDR3: CASSELAGGQETQYF; DNA: TGTGCCAGCAGTGAACTAGCGGGGGGGCAAGAGACCCAGTACTTC
V: TRBV7-3; D: -; J: TRBJ2-2; size: -; CDR3: CASSQLPGLTGELFF; DNA: TGTGCCAGCAGCCAACTACCAGGGCTCACCGGGGAGCTGTTTTTT
V: TRBV18; D: TRBD1; J: TRBJ1-2; size: -; CDR3: CASSPTKQGARSYTF; DNA: TGTGCCAGCTCACCAACTAAACAGGGGGCACGGAGCTACACCTTC
V: TRBV3-1/TRBV3-2; D: -; J: TRBJ2-1; size: -; CDR3: CASSQGWGADSYNEQFF; DNA: TGTGCCAGCAGCCAAGGGTGGGGAGCGGACTCCTACAATGAGCAGTTCTTC
V: TRBV27; D: TRBD1; J: TRBJ1-2; size: -; CDR3: CASSLSGTGLRYTF; DNA: TGTGCCAGCAGTTTGTCCGGGACAGGGCTCCGCTACACCTTC
V: TRBV29-1; D: -; J: TRBJ1-5; size: -; CDR3: CSVTQDRNQPQHF; DNA: TGCAGCGTTACTCAAGACAGGAATCAGCCCCAGCATTTT
V: TRBV2; D: TRBD1; J: TRBJ2-5; size: -; CDR3: CASRETGVIQETQYF; DNA: TGTGCCAGCAGGGAGACAGGGGTGATCCAAGAGACCCAGTACTTC